These T cell receptor beta chains were read from a single sample in a study of CD8 T cells in Susac syndrome. TCRdb passed the immunoSEQ multiplex PCR reads through MiXCR, listing each CDR3 protein once. The sample consists of about 170,000 distinct CDR3 sequences, 95% to 96% of them appearing once. Material for sequencing was CD4+ T cells from PBMCs. Receptor source: a human donor with Susac syndrome. CDR3s include the opening cysteine and the closing phenylalanine or tryptophan. D genes are given only for firm matches. The size of a clone is reported for some rows only, either as once, few or many, or as a class for expanded clones.

TRBV10-3	TRBJ1-4	TRBD1	-	CAISEGQGNEKLFF	TGTGCCATCAGTGAGGGACAGGGGAATGAAAAACTGTTTTTT
TRBV7-2	TRBJ2-3	TRBD2	-	CASSGGTSGADTQYF	TGTGCCAGCAGCGGCGGGACTAGCGGTGCAGATACGCAGTATTTT
TRBV19	TRBJ2-1	-	-	CASTTRVRDEQFF	TGTGCCAGCACGACGAGGGTTCGAGATGAGCAGTTCTTC
TRBV28	TRBJ2-3	TRBD2	-	CASSLPGLAQYF	TGTGCCAGCAGTTTACCCGGACTAGCGCAGTATTTT
TRBV6-1	TRBJ2-1	TRBD1	-	CASTPVGTGGNNEQFF	TGTGCCAGCACCCCTGTCGGGACAGGGGGAAACAATGAGCAGTTCTTC
TRBV4-1	TRBJ2-1	-	-	CASSQVAPGAHVEQFF	TGCGCCAGCAGCCAAGTCGCGCCCGGCGCCCACGTTGAGCAGTTCTTC
TRBV21-1	TRBJ2-2	-	-	CASSKGGTATTGELFF	TGTGCCAGCAGCAAAGGGGGGACAGCTACCACCGGGGAGCTGTTTTTT
TRBV30	TRBJ1-2	TRBD1	-	CAQGQNYGYTF	TGTGCCCAGGGACAGAACTATGGCTACACCTTC
TRBV5-6	TRBJ2-2	-	-	CASSSLDRPGTGELFF	TGTGCCAGCAGCTCACTTGACAGGCCAGGGACCGGGGAGCTGTTTTTT
TRBV3-1	TRBJ2-7	-	-	CASSQASQGYEQYF	TGTGCCAGCAGCCAAGCGTCGCAGGGCTACGAGCAGTACTTC
TRBV4-3	TRBJ2-3	-	-	CASSHPTDTQYF	TGCGCCAGCAGCCATCCCACAGATACGCAGTATTTT
TRBV29-1	TRBJ1-1	-	-	CSVVANTEAFF	TGCAGCGTTGTGGCGAACACTGAAGCTTTCTTT
TRBV29-1	TRBJ1-2	-	-	CSVADRPVYGYTF	TGCAGCGTAGCTGACAGGCCGGTCTATGGCTACACCTTC
TRBV18	TRBJ2-7	-	-	CASSPSAIVYEQYF	TGTGCCAGCTCACCCTCGGCGATAGTCTACGAGCAGTACTTC
TRBV10-3	TRBJ2-5	-	-	CAISERTRRLGETQYF	TGTGCCATCAGCGAGAGGACTCGGCGGCTAGGGGAGACCCAGTACTTC
TRBV28	TRBJ2-2	-	-	CASSTRGNTGELFF	TGTGCCAGCAGTACCAGGGGGAACACCGGGGAGCTGTTTTTT
TRBV27	TRBJ2-7	TRBD1	once	CASRTGTGTYEQYF	TGTGCCAGCAGGACCGGGACAGGGACCTACGAGCAGTACTTC
TRBV4-3	TRBJ2-1	-	-	CARHQGSNEQFF	TGCGCAAGACATCAGGGGTCGAATGAGCAGTTCTTC
TRBV23-1	TRBJ1-5	-	-	CASPRKAGGHSNQPQHF	TGCGCCAGCCCCCGCAAGGCGGGAGGGCATAGCAATCAGCCCCAGCATTTT
TRBV12-3/TRBV12-4	TRBJ2-2	TRBD2	-	CASSSTSGTNTGELFF	TGTGCCAGCAGTTCGACTAGCGGGACGAACACCGGGGAGCTGTTTTTT
TRBV12-3/TRBV12-4	TRBJ1-2	-	-	CASRPEQGRGYTF	TGTGCCAGCAGGCCCGAACAGGGTCGTGGCTACACCTTC
TRBV7-2	TRBJ2-2	-	-	CASSLVAPPRPGELFF	TGTGCCAGCAGCTTAGTAGCGCCCCCACGGCCCGGGGAGCTGTTTTTT
TRBV7-3	TRBJ2-3	TRBD2	-	CASSPGTSSTDTQYF	TGTGCCAGTAGTCCCGGGACTAGCAGCACAGATACGCAGTATTTT
TRBV9	TRBJ2-1	-	-	CASSVDTVSYNEQFF	TGTGCCAGCAGCGTCGACACGGTGTCCTACAATGAGCAGTTCTTC
TRBV7-2	TRBJ2-5	-	-	CASSPGDRPQNF	TGTGCCAGCAGCCCGGGCGACAGACCACAGAACTTC
TRBV2	TRBJ2-1	TRBD2	-	CASSGGGAYNEQFF	TGTGCCAGCAGCGGCGGGGGGGCCTACAATGAGCAGTTCTTC
TRBV20-1	TRBJ2-1	TRBD2	-	CSSLAVDEQFF	TGCAGCTCCCTAGCGGTAGACGAGCAGTTCTTC
TRBV4-3	TRBJ2-5	TRBD1	-	CASSQRQGQETQYF	TGCGCCAGCAGCCAAAGACAGGGGCAAGAGACCCAGTACTTC